Detailed here is one T cell receptor beta chain. Its cognate antigen has yet to be identified. These data are taken from a study of CXCR3-negative and CXCR3-positive naive CD8 T cells (dated by TCRdb to the late 2010s). In terms of the full investigation: About 135 million TRB reads were obtained in total, roughly 1.5 +/- 0.3 million reads per library. Diversity and physicochemical repertoire analyses were performed on about a dozen donors pooled from two independent experiments. TRBV-TRBJ cluster analysis included naive subsets from five or six donors and memory cells from 3 donors.

General conclusions and limits of the study: Because surface CD5, which has been linked to self-reactivity in mice, was comparable between naive subsets, TCR interaction strength was also inferred from TRB CDR3 physicochemical properties. Compared with CXCR3-negative naive cells, CXCR3-positive naive cells had TRB CDR3s with higher hydrophobicity (lower Kidera factor 4), lower energy, and higher strength and volume indices. Comparably high repertoire diversity was found in both naive subsets, whereas much lower repertoire diversity was found in memory CD8+ T cells. Because CXCR3 expression was partially decreased after cryopreservation, freshly isolated PBMCs were used for most assays. Similar TRBV-TRBJ usage was shown by naive CXCR3-negative and CXCR3-positive cells from the same donor, whereas distinct patterns were shown by memory cells.

Each CD8+ T cell subset was flow-sorted in triplicate, with approximately 300,000 cells per subset placed directly into RLT lysis buffer. To keep memory contaminants out, a stringent definition of naive CD8+ T cells was applied: CD45RO-CCR7+CD27+CD95-. Using standard density gradient centrifugation, peripheral blood mononuclear cells were isolated from buffy coats. A FACSAria III was used to flow-sort naive CD8+ T cells into CXCR3-negative and CXCR3-positive populations. Total RNA was extracted from sorted cells with an RNeasy Mini Kit. The germline V gene supplies CDR1 SGDLS and CDR2 YYNGEE. There are 13 amino acids in the CDR3, from cysteine to phenylalanine inclusive. The DNA is not on file. Sequencer: NextSeq 550. The Human TCR Profiling Kit (MiLaboratory) was used to prepare UMI-labeled 5' RACE TRB cDNA libraries. cDNA synthesis used the entire amount of extracted RNA, and PCR amplification then used the entire amount of cDNA produced. Libraries were prepared in parallel using an identical number of PCR cycles. In the paper's pipeline: With a minimum of two reads required per UMI, MIGEC and MiXCR pulled out about 50,000 +/- 10,000 unique UMI-labeled TRB cDNA molecules from each library. On average, each library contained 40,000 +/- 10,000 functional in-frame TRB CDR3 nucleotide clonotypes without stop codons. Diversity metrics, including normalized Shannon-Wiener and Chao1, were computed in VDJtools after downsampling to 5000 UMI-labeled TRB molecules per sample. VDJtools computed clonotype-size-weighted physicochemical properties of the central five CDR3 residues: interaction energy, strength, volume and Kidera factor 4. Following reprocessing of the reads by TCRdb, the data hold one row per CDR3 protein sequence and no DNA is available. In this record, the V and J calls reflect TCRdb's handling and not the investigators' own analysis. The sample table holds under 150,000 distinct CDR3 sequences. 0.25% to 0.3% of the sample belongs to the ten largest clones.

The chain is assembled from TRBV9 and TRBJ2-1; there is no DNA to check the TCRdb D call of TRBD1. Sequenced: naive CXCR3+ CD8+ T cells from blood. The intended sense of this specimen's cell subset or site label: CD45RO-CCR7+CD27+CD95- naive CD8+ T cells expressing CXCR3 (TNR3+). The source is a human donor in good health. Some clones in this sample may be carry-over from other donors' samples. The encoded CDR3 is CASSADNYNEQFF.